This TCR beta chain was sequenced for a study of tumor-infiltrating lymphocytes in primary liver carcinoma. The study's findings and limits: The overlap of tumor-adjacent and tumor-blood pairs was smaller than that of tumor region pairs. Blood's top-250-clone fraction was significantly lower than that of tumors (p = 0.039).

The study co-extracted DNA and RNA from approximately 20-30 mg of unsorted bulk tissue. Each tumor specimen held more than 80% viable tumor cells. Germline CDR1 and CDR2: SGHAT and FQNNGV. The CDR3 runs 17 residues. A word on this clonotype: The antigen is not known. Compared with germline, one end of the junction differs, possibly owing to a read error.

With 500 ng total RNA as template and a constant-region primer, TCR beta cDNA was made. For TCR beta, libraries were produced by three nested multiplex PCR rounds using slightly modified ARM-PCR. In the first two PCR rounds, TRBV1-TRBV30 forward primers were paired with a C-beta reverse primer, and each round lasted roughly 9 cycles. A single record per CDR3 protein comes from TCRdb applying MiXCR to the multiplex PCR reads. The data show 95,000 to 150,000 distinct CDR3 sequences, about 59% seen once. This receptor was identified in a woman aged 55-69 years with primary liver carcinoma and hepatitis B virus infection. The chain joins TRBV11-2 to TRBJ2-6; 8 bases are a match to TRBD2. The sequenced material came from liver tumor tissue from sampling region 1. Subset specified: tumor region T1, superior pole. CDR3 sequence (DNA): TGTGCTAGCAGCCCTGACCTCGGGACGCGGGAGGCCAACGTCCCGACTTTC. This gives the protein CASSPDLGTREANVPTF.